Listed below are T cell receptor beta chains from one sample, sequenced in a study of CD8 T cells in Susac syndrome. Each CDR3 protein is one row after TCRdb ran MiXCR on the immunoSEQ multiplex PCR reads. The data hold approximately 210,000 distinct CDR3 sequences, with 95% observed a single time. The sequenced sample was CD4+ T cells from PBMCs. The receptors originated from a human donor with multiple sclerosis. Each CDR3 is given with its conserved first and last residue. Fields, in order: D gene, J gene, V gene, clone size, CDR3 DNA, CDR3 protein. A D gene is named only where the DNA matches it firmly. Clone size is given for some rows only: seen once, a few or many times, or a class if the clone is expanded.

D: -
J: TRBJ2-7
V: TRBV28
size: -
DNA: TGTGCCAGCAGCCAGAGGACAGAAGCCTACGAGCAGTACTTC
CDR3: CASSQRTEAYEQYF

D: TRBD2
J: TRBJ2-3
V: TRBV23-1
size: -
DNA: TGCGCCAGCAACCAACTAGCGATCCTCCGAGATACGCAGTATTTT
CDR3: CASNQLAILRDTQYF

D: -
J: TRBJ2-2
V: TRBV24-1
size: -
DNA: TGTGCCACCAGTGATGGGACCGGGGAGCTGTTTTTT
CDR3: CATSDGTGELFF

D: -
J: TRBJ1-1
V: TRBV5-6
size: -
DNA: TGTGCCAGCAGCTTACCGACAGACCGGGAAGCTTTCTTT
CDR3: CASSLPTDREAFF

D: TRBD1
J: TRBJ1-1
V: TRBV12-3/TRBV12-4
size: -
DNA: TGTGCCAGCAGGCGTACAGGGGTCGTGTCTGAAGCTTTCTTT
CDR3: CASRRTGVVSEAFF

D: -
J: TRBJ2-7
V: TRBV9
size: few
DNA: TGTGCCAGCAGCGTAGATGCGGGACCTTACGAGCAGTACTTC
CDR3: CASSVDAGPYEQYF

D: TRBD1
J: TRBJ2-7
V: TRBV27
size: -
DNA: TGTGCCCTCGCGACCGGGACAGACACCTACGAGCAGTACTTC
CDR3: CALATGTDTYEQYF

D: -
J: TRBJ1-1
V: TRBV29-1
size: -
DNA: TGCAGCGTTGAGGGGTTCACTGAAGCTTTCTTT
CDR3: CSVEGFTEAFF

D: TRBD1
J: TRBJ2-3
V: TRBV27
size: -
DNA: TGTGCCAGCAAACAGGGGTATTTCACAGATACGCAGTATTTT
CDR3: CASKQGYFTDTQYF

D: -
J: TRBJ1-2
V: TRBV9
size: -
DNA: TGTGCCAGCAGCGTGGAGTTTGGGGGCTACACCTTC
CDR3: CASSVEFGGYTF

D: TRBD2
J: TRBJ2-5
V: TRBV3-1
size: -
DNA: TGTGCCAGCAGCGAGCGGGGGATGACACAAGAGACCCAGTACTTC
CDR3: CASSERGMTQETQYF

D: -
J: TRBJ1-2
V: TRBV12-3/TRBV12-4
size: -
DNA: TGTGCCAGCAGTCCCGCAATACTTGGCTACACCTTC
CDR3: CASSPAILGYTF

D: -
J: TRBJ2-1
V: TRBV4-1
size: -
DNA: TGCGCCAGCAGCCAAACCGGGACACTAGACAATGAGCAGTTCTTC
CDR3: CASSQTGTLDNEQFF

D: TRBD2
J: TRBJ2-7
V: TRBV12-3/TRBV12-4
size: -
DNA: TGTGCCAGCGGACATAGCGGGATTGACGAGCAGTACTTC
CDR3: CASGHSGIDEQYF

D: -
J: TRBJ1-2
V: TRBV12-3/TRBV12-4
size: few
DNA: TGTGCCAGCAGTTTAGGGGGGAATGGCTACACCTTC
CDR3: CASSLGGNGYTF

D: TRBD1
J: TRBJ2-2
V: TRBV3-1
size: -
DNA: TGTGCCAGCAACCTGGCAGGGGGCGTAATCGCCGGGGAGCTGTTTTTT
CDR3: CASNLAGGVIAGELFF

D: -
J: TRBJ2-6
V: TRBV28
size: -
DNA: TGTGCCAGCAGTTTTCGAGGGGTCGGGGCCAACGTCCTGACTTTC
CDR3: CASSFRGVGANVLTF

D: -
J: TRBJ2-7
V: TRBV27
size: -
DNA: TGTGCCAGCAGTTTATCGTTGTGGGCTGGCGTACACGAGCAGTACTTC
CDR3: CASSLSLWAGVHEQYF

D: -
J: TRBJ2-1
V: TRBV30
size: -
DNA: TGTGCCTGGAGCACCGGACCATGGCAGTTCTTC
CDR3: CAWSTGPWQFF

D: TRBD1
J: TRBJ1-5
V: TRBV20-1
size: -
DNA: TGCAGTGCTAGGGCGGTACACGACAGGGGAAATCAGCCCCAGCATTTT
CDR3: CSARAVHDRGNQPQHF

D: TRBD1
J: TRBJ2-7
V: TRBV7-4
size: -
DNA: TGTGCCAGCAGCTCCGGACTCGGGACAGAACCCTACGAGCAGTACTTC
CDR3: CASSSGLGTEPYEQYF

D: -
J: TRBJ2-1
V: TRBV20-1
size: -
DNA: TGCAGTGCTGGGAGCGGGCAGAGATACAATGAGCAGTTCTTC
CDR3: CSAGSGQRYNEQFF

D: TRBD2
J: TRBJ2-3
V: TRBV30
size: -
DNA: TGTGCCTGGAGGACTAGCGGGAGCCGGGCAGATACGCAGTATTTT
CDR3: CAWRTSGSRADTQYF

D: TRBD1
J: TRBJ2-1
V: TRBV29-1
size: -
DNA: TGCAGCGTTGAAGATAAGACAGGGGGCGCGGTTCGGGGCAATGAGCAGTTCTTC
CDR3: CSVEDKTGGAVRGNEQFF

D: -
J: TRBJ2-1
V: TRBV4-2
size: -
DNA: TGTGCCAGCAGCCAAGGCGAAGGTCAGGTAGACAATGAGCAGTTCTTC
CDR3: CASSQGEGQVDNEQFF

D: -
J: TRBJ2-2
V: TRBV5-1
size: -
DNA: TGCGCCAGCAGCCGAATTCGCTCGGACAGATTCCGGGGGGAGCTGTTTTTT
CDR3: CASSRIRSDRFRGELFF

D: -
J: TRBJ1-6
V: TRBV7-9
size: -
DNA: TGTGCCAGCAGCTTAGGGACGTTTGATTCACCCCTCCACTTT
CDR3: CASSLGTFDSPLHF

D: TRBD1
J: TRBJ2-3
V: TRBV29-1
size: few
DNA: TGCAGCGGAATCGGACAGGCAACGAGCACAGATACGCAGTATTTT
CDR3: CSGIGQATSTDTQYF

D: -
J: TRBJ2-1
V: TRBV27
size: -
DNA: TGTGCCACCGGCCCCCCCTACAATGAGCAGTTCTTC
CDR3: CATGPPYNEQFF